Below, one T cell receptor (beta chain) is given with its context. The antigen remains undetermined. The V gene lost 8 bases and the J gene lost 5 bases, with 21 bases spanning the gap. The length of the CDR3 is 14 residues. Germline V gene data show CDR1 as SQVTM and CDR2 as ANQGSEA. The sample belongs to a study of T cells in localized non-small cell lung cancer. Study conclusions and caveats: Paired adjacent lung recovered a median roughly 54 of the top 100 tumor clones. Tumor showed lower T cell clonality than uninvolved adjacent lung, where it was highest. Investigators sequenced only a single tumor region, leaving heterogeneity possible. Elevated circulating T cell density in blood was associated with longer overall survival.

Generated by immunoSEQ multiplex PCR, the TCRdb table keeps only in-frame clones and is missing some. The sample shows 45,000 to 60,000 clones, 86% of them seen only once. This clonotype originated in a man aged 35-69 years with stage II lung adenocarcinoma. This material consisted of PBMCs, taken before any cancer treatment. The gene calls are TRBV29-1 and TRBJ2-5; TRBD2 might be the D (7 bases). For the CDR3, the DNA is TGCAGCACTGGGGGGGGCGGAAGGGCCGAGACCCAGTACTTC. This encodes CSTGGGGRAETQYF.